Following are 32 T cell receptor beta chains from one sample sequenced in a study of a mutant IDH1 vaccine in newly diagnosed glioma. The time point here: baseline, week 1 (first vaccination visit). Described treatment: pre-vaccination baseline after standard-of-care therapy. Sequencing used immunoSEQ multiplex PCR; TCRdb keeps in-frame clones, though not all of them. Of tens of thousands of clones listed, 83% are singletons. The sequenced sample was PBMCs, obtained from a glioma patient treated with radiotherapy, temozolomide or both. The receptors stem from a woman in her forties or fifties with glioma.

This clone appeared a few times. The chain joins TRBV19 to TRBJ2-5, with 7 nucleotides matching TRBD2. Germline loops: CDR1 LNHDA, CDR2 SQIVND (reference sequence). The CDR3 spans 15 residues. The V segment lost 7 bases and the J segment 6 bases; nucleotides outside the gene matches: 14. CDR3 nucleotides: TGTGCCAGTACCCCGGGGGGAGCGGGGAAGAAGACCCAGTACTTC. It codes for CASTPGGAGKKTQYF.

The chain uses TRBV7-2 and TRBJ2-5; weak D call: TRBD2 (5 bases). Trimming stripped 5 bases from V and 5 bases from J, with 18 bases between. The length of the CDR3 is 15 residues. Germline V gene data show CDR1 as SGHTA and CDR2 as FQGNSA. The CDR3: CASSRRSNSEETQYF. The CDR3 coding sequence is TGTGCCAGCAGCCGACGGTCTAATAGCGAGGAGACCCAGTACTTC.

The genes are TRBV5-4 and TRBJ1-1, with unresolved D. Per germline, CDR1 SGHNT and CDR2 YYREEE (reference sequence). V lost 7 bases and J 0 bases, leaving 16 bases between the germline ends. The CDR3 length is 15 residues. DNA of the CDR3: TGTGCCAGCGGCGCTAGGACGGGCATGAACACTGAAGCTTTCTTT. Encoded protein: CASGARTGMNTEAFF.

V usage is TRBV9 and J usage is TRBJ2-5; a weak D match, TRBD2 (6 bases). Germline V gene lookup returns CDR1 SGDLS and CDR2 YYNGEE. Trimming removed 4 bases at V and 5 bases at J, with 12 bases between. The CDR3 is 13 amino acids. The CDR3 protein is CASSPGTWETQYF. The CDR3 DNA follows: TGTGCCAGCAGCCCTGGGACTTGGGAGACCCAGTACTTC.

The DNA for the CDR3 is TGTGCCAGCAGCGAGGGACAGGGAGAGACCCAGTACTTC. It is translated as CASSEGQGETQYF. The V gene is TRBV9, the J gene TRBJ2-5; 9 nucleotides agree with TRBD1. With 3 bases clipped from V and 4 bases from J, the junction kept 1 base outside the gene matches. CDR3 length: 13 amino acids. Germline CDR1 reads SGDLS; CDR2 reads YYNGEE.

The rearrangement joins TRBV28 to TRBJ2-1, with D unresolved. Germline assignment: CDR1 MDHEN and CDR2 SYDVKM. The CDR3 is 12 residues long. V lost 7 bases and J 10 bases, leaving 14 bases between the germline ends. The CDR3: CASNSLRSEQFF. The CDR3 coding sequence is TGTGCCAGCAACTCCTTAAGGTCGGAGCAGTTCTTC.

In nucleotides, the CDR3 is TGTGCCAGCAGCCCGGGACAGGGGAATGAAAAACTGTTTTTT. Translation gives CASSPGQGNEKLFF. The chain carries TRBV5-4 and TRBJ1-4; 10 bases are a match to TRBD1. J gave up 5 bases and V 4 bases, and 2 bases lay outside the gene matches. The CDR3 totals 14 residues. Germline CDR1 and CDR2: SGHNT and YYREEE (reference sequence). The full variable domain, rest sourced from reference TRBV5-4 and TRBJ1-4, is ETGVTQSPTHLIKTRGQQVTLRCSSQSGHNTVSWYQQALGQGPQFIFQYYREEENGRGNFPPRFSGLQFPNYSSELNVNALELDDSALYLCASSPGQGNEKLFFGSGTQLSVL.

The rearrangement uses TRBV29-1 and TRBJ2-3; D is possibly TRBD1 (5 bases). The V end was cut by 3 bases, the J end by 5 bases, with 18 bases between. CDR1 SQVTM and CDR2 ANQGSEA come from the germline V gene. The CDR3 extends over 15 amino acids. CDR3 nucleotides: TGCAGCGTTGAGGCCCTTAAGGGGCATAAAGATACGCAGTATTTT. It yields the protein CSVEALKGHKDTQYF.

The V and J genes are TRBV5-1 and TRBJ1-1; D not certain. Between the trimmed V and J ends, which lost 1 base and 6 bases, there was a span of 10 bases. This CDR3 spans 13 amino acids. In germline, CDR1 is SGHRS, CDR2 YFSETQ. The CDR3 bases are TGCGCCAGCAGCTTGATTGGGATTCCTGAAGCTTTCTTT. It translates to CASSLIGIPEAFF. Full variable domain (remainder filled in from reference TRBV5-1 and TRBJ1-1): KAGVTQTPRYLIKTRGQQVTLSCSPISGHRSVSWYQQTPGQGLQFLFEYFSETQRNKGNFPGRFSGRQFSNSRSEMNVSTLELGDSALYLCASSLIGIPEAFFGQGTRLTVV.

V and J are TRBV6-1 and TRBJ1-4; a possible D gene is TRBD1 (5 bases). From germline, CDR1 is MNHNS and CDR2 SASEGT. The V end was cut by 1 base, the J end by 6 bases, with 15 bases between. The CDR3 is made up of 16 amino acids. DNA of the CDR3: TGTGCCAGCAGTGAAGGTCCAACGGGGGGTTATGAAAAACTGTTTTTT. The encoded protein is CASSEGPTGGYEKLFF.

The rearrangement links TRBV16 to TRBJ1-5; no clear D. Trimming shortened V by 0 bases and J by 5 bases, and 8 bases separated the two germline ends. Germline V gene data show CDR1 as KGHSY and CDR2 as FQNENV. The length of the CDR3 is 14 residues. The CDR3 loop reads CASSQSSADQPQHF. The CDR3 region has the DNA TGTGCCAGCAGCCAATCTTCAGCCGATCAGCCCCAGCATTTT.

V usage is TRBV5-1 and J usage is TRBJ2-5, with D perhaps TRBD1 (6 bases). From germline, CDR1 is SGHRS and CDR2 YFSETQ. The V gene lost 5 bases and the J gene lost 2 bases, with 10 bases spanning the gap. CDR3 length: 13 amino acids. CDR3 loop: CASRTGIQETQYF. Here the CDR3 DNA reads TGCGCCAGCAGAACAGGGATACAAGAGACCCAGTACTTC.

This chain links TRBV10-3 with TRBJ1-2, with 7 bases lining up with TRBD1. Germline V lookup: CDR1 ENHRY, CDR2 SYGVKD. The V segment lost 2 bases and the J segment 5 bases; nucleotides outside the gene matches: 8. CDR3 length: 15 amino acids. This chain's CDR3 is CAISELGGQQYGYTF. The CDR3 DNA follows: TGTGCCATCAGTGAGCTTGGGGGACAGCAATATGGCTACACCTTC.

The chain employs TRBV2 and TRBJ1-4; D is possibly TRBD1 (5 bases). Per the germline V gene, CDR1 is SNHLY and CDR2 is FYNNEI. With 0 bases removed from V and 0 bases from J, the gap between germline ends came to 8 bases. The CDR3 consists of 16 residues. CDR3 amino acids: CASSEAQGATNEKLFF. In DNA, the CDR3 is TGTGCCAGCAGTGAAGCGCAGGGTGCAACTAATGAAAAACTGTTTTTT. Full variable domain (rest looked up from reference TRBV2 and TRBJ1-4): EPEVTQTPSHQVTQMGQEVILRCVPISNHLYFYWYRQILGQKVEFLVSFYNNEISEKSEIFDDQFSVERPDGSNFTLKIRSTKLEDSAMYFCASSEAQGATNEKLFFGSGTQLSVL.

This chain connects TRBV5-1 to TRBJ2-7, with D maybe TRBD2 (6 bases). Germline V lookup: CDR1 SGHRS, CDR2 YFSETQ. V lost 4 bases to trimming and J lost 2 bases, with 13 bases between them. CDR3 length: 14 amino acids. CDR3 DNA sequence: TGCGCCAGCAGCGCGGGACTTCCCCCCTACGAGCAGTACTTC. It specifies CASSAGLPPYEQYF.

This sequence joins TRBV5-1 and TRBJ1-5; tentatively, D is TRBD1 (6 bases). V lost 1 base to trimming and J lost 1 base, with 9 bases between them. The CDR3 runs to 15 residues. Germline CDR1 SGHRS, CDR2 YFSETQ. The CDR3 region is CASSLQGPSNQPQHF. CDR3 in DNA: TGCGCCAGCAGCTTGCAGGGGCCCAGCAATCAGCCCCAGCATTTT.

In its sample, this clone was seen once. The chain carries TRBV30 and TRBJ1-1; D is uncertain. V lost 5 bases, J lost 4 bases, and 14 bases lay in between. The germline CDR1 and CDR2 sequences are GTSNPN and SVGIG (reference sequence). There are 13 residues in the CDR3. The CDR3 coding sequence is TGTGCCTGGGATAGTAGGTTGGGCACTGAAGCTTTCTTT. The encoded protein is CAWDSRLGTEAFF.

This chain joins TRBV19 and TRBJ2-6, with D perhaps matching TRBD1 (5 bases). Per the germline V gene, CDR1 is LNHDA and CDR2 is SQIVND (reference sequence). V shed 5 bases and J shed 4 bases, with 9 bases lying between them. The CDR3 consists of 14 residues. CDR3 region: CASSAGSGANVLTF. Here the CDR3 DNA reads TGTGCCAGTAGTGCAGGGTCCGGGGCCAACGTCCTGACTTTC.

About this clone itself: This CDR3 is also generated by other DNA sequences in the sample. In nucleotides, the CDR3 is TGTGCCAGCAGTTGGACAGGGGTAAACACTGAAGCTTTCTTT. It specifies CASSWTGVNTEAFF. The chain joins TRBV25-1 to TRBJ1-1; TRBD1 matches 9 bases. The germline gives CDR1 MGHDK, CDR2 SYGVNS. V shed 5 bases and J 2 bases; nucleotides not matched to a gene: 3. This CDR3 is built from 14 residues.

The V call is TRBV6-5, the J call TRBJ1-2; TRBD1 matches at 7 bases. CDR1 and CDR2 (germline): MNHEY, SVGAGI. The CDR3 contains 16 residues. V gave up 2 bases and J gave up 0 bases; unmatched junction bases: 6. This CDR3 reads CASSYGTVLTNYGYTF. The CDR3 nucleotides are TGTGCCAGCAGTTACGGGACAGTACTTACTAACTATGGCTACACCTTC.

This clone was seen a single time. V is TRBV30 and J is TRBJ2-3; D ambiguous. The germline gives CDR1 GTSNPN, CDR2 SVGIG (reference sequence). The CDR3 runs to 14 residues. Trimming cost V 1 base and J 3 bases, with 11 bases left between them. As DNA, the CDR3 is TGTGCCTGGAGTGCCGAGATCCTAACAGATACGCAGTATTTT. Translated: CAWSAEILTDTQYF.

The chain joins TRBV5-4 to TRBJ2-7, with 8 nucleotides matching TRBD1. This CDR3 comprises 14 residues. Looked up from germline, CDR1 is SGHNT and CDR2 is YYREEE (reference sequence). V dropped 4 bases and J dropped 5; count of bases not matched to a gene: 8. CDR3: CASSQRQGSHEQYF. CDR3 bases: TGTGCCAGCAGCCAACGACAGGGGTCCCACGAGCAGTACTTC.

The chain links TRBV7-7 to TRBJ2-2, with 7 bases fitting TRBD1. The J segment lost 5 bases and the V segment lost 5 bases, leaving 2 bases of the junction unmatched. Germline CDR1 and CDR2: SSHAT and FNYEAQ (reference sequence). The CDR3 contains 13 residues. The CDR3 here is CASSLRGTGELFF. CDR3 bases: TGTGCCAGCAGCCTCAGGGGGACCGGGGAGCTGTTTTTT.

The rearrangement uses TRBV5-1 and TRBJ2-5; 10 bases are shared with TRBD2. The germline V gene has CDR1 SGHRS and CDR2 YFSETQ. Trimming took 6 bases from V and 4 from J; bases not matched to a gene: 18. The CDR3 is 18 amino acids. As DNA, the CDR3 is TGCGCCAGCAAGAGTCTTGTCCAAGCGGGGGGGTTGCGAGAGACCCAGTACTTC. Protein sequence: CASKSLVQAGGLRETQYF.

The chain uses TRBV2 and TRBJ1-1, with unresolved D. Germline CDR1 reads SNHLY; CDR2 reads FYNNEI. V was cut by 6 bases and J by 0 bases, with 8 bases left in between. The CDR3 is 13 amino acids. CDR3: CASRGQLNTEAFF. CDR3 DNA sequence: TGTGCCAGCAGGGGCCAACTGAACACTGAAGCTTTCTTT. Looking up the rest from reference TRBV2 and TRBJ1-1 gives the full variable domain: EPEVTQTPSHQVTQMGQEVILRCVPISNHLYFYWYRQILGQKVEFLVSFYNNEISEKSEIFDDQFSVERPDGSNFTLKIRSTKLEDSAMYFCASRGQLNTEAFFGQGTRLTVV.

The genes are TRBV29-1 and TRBJ2-1; no reliable D call. Germline assignment: CDR1 SQVTM and CDR2 ANQGSEA. V was shortened by 1 base and J by 5 bases, with 15 bases between the two germline ends. This CDR3 has 15 residues. As DNA, the CDR3 is TGCAGCGTTGAAGTGTCGTCGAACCCTAACAATGAGCAGTTCTTC. This encodes CSVEVSSNPNNEQFF.

J is TRBJ1-1 and V is TRBV9, with TRBD1 as a possible D gene (5 bases). The V and J ends lost 3 bases and 0 bases respectively, with 9 bases between them. CDR3 length: 14 residues. Per the germline V gene, CDR1 is SGDLS and CDR2 is YYNGEE. This chain's CDR3 is CASSARAMNTEAFF. CDR3 DNA sequence: TGTGCCAGCAGCGCCAGGGCGATGAACACTGAAGCTTTCTTT.

The CDR3 DNA reads as TGTGCCAGTAGTATGGTTGGGACAGACTACAATGAGCAGTTCTTC. It codes for CASSMVGTDYNEQFF. The rearrangement links TRBV19 to TRBJ2-1, with TRBD1 matching 7 bases. This CDR3 has 15 amino acids. The germline V gene encodes CDR1 LNHDA and CDR2 SQIVND (reference sequence). V trimming: 3 bases; J trimming: 3 bases; junction bases outside the gene matches: 5. The full variable domain, in which reference TRBV19 and TRBJ2-1 provide the parts outside the CDR3, is DGGITQSPKYLFRKEGQNVTLSCEQNLNHDAMYWYRQDPGQGLRLIYYSQIVNDFQKGDIAEGYSVSREKKESFPLTVTSAQKNPTAFYLCASSMVGTDYNEQFFGPGTRLTVL.

Points on this clone: Other DNA variants within this sample encode the same CDR3. The chain couples TRBV15 to TRBJ1-4; TRBD1 might be the D (5 bases). The CDR3 totals 15 residues. Germline CDR1 LNHNV, CDR2 YYDKDF (reference sequence). The V and J ends lost 0 bases and 5 bases respectively, with 10 bases between them. The chain's CDR3 is CATSRDKGSNEKLFF. CDR3 nucleotides: TGTGCCACCAGCAGAGATAAGGGGTCAAATGAAAAACTGTTTTTT.

This chain connects TRBV27 to TRBJ1-2; 7 nucleotides agree with TRBD1. Trimming removed 5 bases from V and 6 bases from J; junction bases left unmatched: 12. The CDR3 consists of 15 residues. Germline CDR1 reads MNHEY; CDR2 reads SMNVEV (reference sequence). The CDR3 loop is CASSHRDRVLDGYTF. The CDR3 DNA reads TGTGCCAGCAGTCACCGTGACAGGGTTCTGGATGGCTACACCTTC.

This chain uses TRBV5-1 with TRBJ2-2; TRBD1 matches 10 bases. This CDR3 contains 14 residues. Per the germline V gene, CDR1 is SGHRS and CDR2 is YFSETQ. V shed 3 bases and J 6 bases; nucleotides not matched to a gene: 2. CDR3 sequence reads: CASSSDRGAGELFF. The CDR3 DNA follows: TGCGCCAGCAGCTCGGACAGGGGGGCCGGGGAGCTGTTTTTT.

This chain joins TRBV10-1 and TRBJ1-4; D gene uncertain. The CDR3 is 13 residues long. Trimming removed 8 bases from V and 4 bases from J, with 11 bases in between. Looked up from germline, CDR1 is WNHNN and CDR2 is SYGVQD (reference sequence). CDR3 DNA sequence: TGCGCCAGCTTTAGTGGGCGTAATGAAAAACTGTTTTTT. Amino acid sequence: CASFSGRNEKLFF.